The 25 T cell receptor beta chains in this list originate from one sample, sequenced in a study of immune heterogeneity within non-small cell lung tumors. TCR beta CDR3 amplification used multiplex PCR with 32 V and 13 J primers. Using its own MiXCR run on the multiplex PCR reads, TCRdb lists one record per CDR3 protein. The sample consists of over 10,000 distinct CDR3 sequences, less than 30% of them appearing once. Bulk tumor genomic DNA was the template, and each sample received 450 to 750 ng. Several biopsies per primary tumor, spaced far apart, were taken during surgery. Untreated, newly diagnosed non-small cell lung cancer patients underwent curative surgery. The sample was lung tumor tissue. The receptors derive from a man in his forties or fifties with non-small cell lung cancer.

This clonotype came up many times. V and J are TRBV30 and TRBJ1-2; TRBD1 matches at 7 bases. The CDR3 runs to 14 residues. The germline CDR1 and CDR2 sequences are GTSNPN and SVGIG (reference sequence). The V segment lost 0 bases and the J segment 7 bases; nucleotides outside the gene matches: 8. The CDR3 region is CAWSVQGGISGYTF. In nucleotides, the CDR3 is TGTGCCTGGAGTGTACAAGGGGGCATTAGTGGCTACACCTTC.

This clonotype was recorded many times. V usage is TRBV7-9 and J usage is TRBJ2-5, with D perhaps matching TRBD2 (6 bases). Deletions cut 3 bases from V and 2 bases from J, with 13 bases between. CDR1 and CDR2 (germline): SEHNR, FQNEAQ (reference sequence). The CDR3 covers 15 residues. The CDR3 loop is CASSFSGGLQETQYF. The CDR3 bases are TGTGCCAGCAGCTTTAGTGGGGGGTTACAAGAGACCCAGTACTTC. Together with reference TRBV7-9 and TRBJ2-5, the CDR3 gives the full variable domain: DTGVSQNPRHKITKRGQNVTFRCDPISEHNRLYWYRQTLGQGPEFLTYFQNEAQLEKSRLLSDRFSAERPKGSFSTLEIQRTEQGDSAMYLCASSFSGGLQETQYFGPGTRLLVL.

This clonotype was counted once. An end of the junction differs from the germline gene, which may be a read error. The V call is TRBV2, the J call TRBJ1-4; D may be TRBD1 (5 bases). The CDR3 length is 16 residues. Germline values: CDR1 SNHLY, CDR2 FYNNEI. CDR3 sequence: CAAAPRGAGTNEKMFF. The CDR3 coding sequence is TGTGCCGCCGCGCCGAGAGGGGCAGGAACTAATGAAAAAATGTTTTTT.

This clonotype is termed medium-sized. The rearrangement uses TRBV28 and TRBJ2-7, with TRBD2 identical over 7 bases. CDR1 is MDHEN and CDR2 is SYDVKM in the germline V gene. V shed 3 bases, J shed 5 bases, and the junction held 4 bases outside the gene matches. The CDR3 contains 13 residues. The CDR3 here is CASSFGGIDEQYF. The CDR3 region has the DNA TGTGCCAGCAGTTTCGGGGGGATAGACGAGCAGTACTTC.

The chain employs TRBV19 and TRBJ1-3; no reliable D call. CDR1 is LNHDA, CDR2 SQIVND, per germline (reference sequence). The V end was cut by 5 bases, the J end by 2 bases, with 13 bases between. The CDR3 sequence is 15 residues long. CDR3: CASSRSEAAGNTIYF. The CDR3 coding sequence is TGTGCCAGTAGTCGCTCCGAAGCGGCTGGAAACACCATATATTTT.

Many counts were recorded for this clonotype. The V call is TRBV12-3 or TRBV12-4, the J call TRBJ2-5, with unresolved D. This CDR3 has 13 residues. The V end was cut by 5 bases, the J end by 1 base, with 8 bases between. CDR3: CASSNRAQETQYF. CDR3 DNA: TGTGCCAGCAGTAACCGGGCCCAAGAGACCCAGTACTTC.

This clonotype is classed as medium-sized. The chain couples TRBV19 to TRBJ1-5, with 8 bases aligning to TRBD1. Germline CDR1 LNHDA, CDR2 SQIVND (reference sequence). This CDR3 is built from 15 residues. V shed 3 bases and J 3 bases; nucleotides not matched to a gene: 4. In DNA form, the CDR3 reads TGTGCCAGTAGTATGGGACAGGCGAACAATCAGCCCCAGCATTTT. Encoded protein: CASSMGQANNQPQHF.

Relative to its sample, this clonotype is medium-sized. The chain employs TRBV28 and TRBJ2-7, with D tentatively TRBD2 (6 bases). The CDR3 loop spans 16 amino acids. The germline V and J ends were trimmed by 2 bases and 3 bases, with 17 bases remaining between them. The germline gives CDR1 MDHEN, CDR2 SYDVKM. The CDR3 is CASSLGGGGSGYEQYF. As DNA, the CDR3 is TGTGCCAGCAGTTTAGGGGGTGGGGGGTCCGGCTACGAGCAGTACTTC. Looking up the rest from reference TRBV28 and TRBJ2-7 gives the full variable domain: DVKVTQSSRYLVKRTGEKVFLECVQDMDHENMFWYRQDPGLGLRLIYFSYDVKMKEKGDIPEGYSVSREKKERFSLILESASTNQTSMYLCASSLGGGGSGYEQYFGPGTRLTVT.

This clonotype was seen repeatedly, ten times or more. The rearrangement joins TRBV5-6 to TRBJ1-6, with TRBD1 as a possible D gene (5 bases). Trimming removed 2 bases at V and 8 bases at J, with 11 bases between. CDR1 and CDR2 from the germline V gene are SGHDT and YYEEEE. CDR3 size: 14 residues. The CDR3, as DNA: TGTGCCAGCAGCTTAGGCACAGGAGATTCACCCCTCCACTTT. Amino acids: CASSLGTGDSPLHF. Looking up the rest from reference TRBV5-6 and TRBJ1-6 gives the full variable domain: DAGVTQSPTHLIKTRGQQVTLRCSPKSGHDTVSWYQQALGQGPQFIFQYYEEEERQRGNFPDRFSGHQFPNYSSELNVNALLLGDSALYLCASSLGTGDSPLHFGNGTRLTVT.

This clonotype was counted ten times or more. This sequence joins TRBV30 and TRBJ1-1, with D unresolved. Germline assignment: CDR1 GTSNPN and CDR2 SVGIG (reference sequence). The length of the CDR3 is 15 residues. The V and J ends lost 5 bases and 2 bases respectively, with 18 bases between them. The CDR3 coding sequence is TGTGCCTGGCAGTTTCGAGGCGGAGTCAACACTGAAGCTTTCTTT. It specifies CAWQFRGGVNTEAFF.

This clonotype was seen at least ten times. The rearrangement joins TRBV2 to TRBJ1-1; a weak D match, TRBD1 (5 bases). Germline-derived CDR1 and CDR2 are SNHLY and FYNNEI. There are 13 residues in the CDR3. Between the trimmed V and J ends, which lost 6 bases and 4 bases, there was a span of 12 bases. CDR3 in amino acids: CASREGRVTEAFF. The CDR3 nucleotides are TGTGCCAGCAGGGAGGGGAGGGTCACTGAAGCTTTCTTT.

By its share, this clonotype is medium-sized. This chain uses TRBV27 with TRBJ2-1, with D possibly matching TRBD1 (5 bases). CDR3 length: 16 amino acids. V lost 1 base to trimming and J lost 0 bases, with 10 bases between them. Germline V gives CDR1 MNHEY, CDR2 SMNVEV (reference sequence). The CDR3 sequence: CASSLYQRGSYNEQFF. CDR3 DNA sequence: TGTGCCAGCAGTTTATACCAAAGGGGCTCCTACAATGAGCAGTTCTTC.

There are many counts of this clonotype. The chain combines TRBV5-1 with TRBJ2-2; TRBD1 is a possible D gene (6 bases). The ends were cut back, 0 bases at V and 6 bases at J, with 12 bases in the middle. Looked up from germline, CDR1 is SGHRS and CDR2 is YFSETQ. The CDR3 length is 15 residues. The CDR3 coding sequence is TGCGCCAGCAGCTTGGGAAACAGGGTGGCCGGGGAGCTGTTTTTT. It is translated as CASSLGNRVAGELFF. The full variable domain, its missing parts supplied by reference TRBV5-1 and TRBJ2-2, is KAGVTQTPRYLIKTRGQQVTLSCSPISGHRSVSWYQQTPGQGLQFLFEYFSETQRNKGNFPGRFSGRQFSNSRSEMNVSTLELGDSALYLCASSLGNRVAGELFFGEGSRLTVL.

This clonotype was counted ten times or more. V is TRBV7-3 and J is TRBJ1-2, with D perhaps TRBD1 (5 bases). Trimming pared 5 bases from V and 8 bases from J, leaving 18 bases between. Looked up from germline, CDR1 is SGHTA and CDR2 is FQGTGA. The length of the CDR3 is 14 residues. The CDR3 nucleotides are TGTGCCAGCAGCCCAACGGGGCAGGGTGGAGGCTACACCTTC. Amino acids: CASSPTGQGGGYTF.

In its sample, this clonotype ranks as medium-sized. The CDR3 region has the DNA TGTGCCAGCAGTCTTGCAGGGTTTACCACTGAAGCTTTCTTT. Translated: CASSLAGFTTEAFF. The V gene is TRBV27, the J gene TRBJ1-1; possibly TRBD1 for D (5 bases). The CDR3 is made up of 14 amino acids. Germline V CDR1 and CDR2: MNHEY, SMNVEV (reference sequence). The V gene lost 5 bases and the J gene lost 4 bases, with 14 bases spanning the gap.

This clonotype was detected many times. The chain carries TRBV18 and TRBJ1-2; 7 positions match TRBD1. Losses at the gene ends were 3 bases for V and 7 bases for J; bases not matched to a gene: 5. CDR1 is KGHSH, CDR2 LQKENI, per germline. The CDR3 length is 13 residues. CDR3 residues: CASSPPGQSGYTF. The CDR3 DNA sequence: TGTGCCAGCTCACCTCCGGGACAGAGTGGCTACACCTTC.

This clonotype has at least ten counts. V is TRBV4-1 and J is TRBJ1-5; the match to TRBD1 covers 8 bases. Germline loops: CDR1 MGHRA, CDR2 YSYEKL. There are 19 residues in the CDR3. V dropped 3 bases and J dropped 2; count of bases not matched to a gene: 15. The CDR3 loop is CASSQWLAPGGEGNQPQHF. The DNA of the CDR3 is TGCGCCAGCAGCCAGTGGTTAGCTCCAGGGGGCGAGGGCAATCAGCCCCAGCATTTT.

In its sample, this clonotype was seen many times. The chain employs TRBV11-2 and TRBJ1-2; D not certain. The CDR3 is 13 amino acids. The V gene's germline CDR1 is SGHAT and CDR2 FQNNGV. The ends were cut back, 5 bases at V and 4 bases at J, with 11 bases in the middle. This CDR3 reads CASSPDLRYGYTF. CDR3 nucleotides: TGTGCCAGCAGCCCAGACCTCCGCTATGGCTACACCTTC.

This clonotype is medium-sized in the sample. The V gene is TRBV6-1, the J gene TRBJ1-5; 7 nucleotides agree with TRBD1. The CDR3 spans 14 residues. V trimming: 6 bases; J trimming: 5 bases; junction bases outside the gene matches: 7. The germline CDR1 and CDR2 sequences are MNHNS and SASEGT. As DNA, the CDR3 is TGTGCCAGCAGACCCGACAGGGAAGATCAGCCCCAGCATTTT. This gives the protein CASRPDREDQPQHF.

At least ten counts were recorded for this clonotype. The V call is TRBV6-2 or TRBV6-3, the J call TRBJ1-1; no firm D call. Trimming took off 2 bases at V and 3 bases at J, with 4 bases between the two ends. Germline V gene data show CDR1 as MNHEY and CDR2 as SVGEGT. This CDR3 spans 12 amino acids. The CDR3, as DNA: TGTGCCAGCAGTTACGCCTACACTGAAGCTTTCTTT. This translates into CASSYAYTEAFF.

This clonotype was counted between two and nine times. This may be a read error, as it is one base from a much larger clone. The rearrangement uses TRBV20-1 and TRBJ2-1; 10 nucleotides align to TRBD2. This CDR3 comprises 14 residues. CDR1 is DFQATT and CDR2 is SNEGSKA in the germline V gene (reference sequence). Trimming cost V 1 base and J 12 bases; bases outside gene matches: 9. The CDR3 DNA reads TGCAGTGCTAGAGTTGCTAGCGGGAGAGATGGGCAGTTCTTC. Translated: CSARVASGRDGQFF.

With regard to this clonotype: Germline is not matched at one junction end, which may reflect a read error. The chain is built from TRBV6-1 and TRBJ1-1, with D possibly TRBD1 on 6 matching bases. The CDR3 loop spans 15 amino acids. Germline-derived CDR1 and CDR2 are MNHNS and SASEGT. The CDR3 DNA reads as TGTGCCAGCAGTGAGGGGCAGGGGTTGAAAACTGAAGCTTTCTTT. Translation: CASSEGQGLKTEAFF.

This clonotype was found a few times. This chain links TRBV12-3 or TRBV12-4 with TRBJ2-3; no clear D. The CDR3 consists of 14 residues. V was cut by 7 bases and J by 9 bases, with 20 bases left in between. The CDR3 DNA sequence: TGTGCCAGCACCCCGCATGGAGTCCGCAGAACGCAGTATTTT. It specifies CASTPHGVRRTQYF.

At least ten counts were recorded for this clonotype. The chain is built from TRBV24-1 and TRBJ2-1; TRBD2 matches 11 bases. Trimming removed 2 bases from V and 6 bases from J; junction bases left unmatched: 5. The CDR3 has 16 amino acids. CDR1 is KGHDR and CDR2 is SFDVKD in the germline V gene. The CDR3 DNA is TGTGCCACCAGTGATTACACTAGCGGGAGCACCAATGAGCAGTTCTTC. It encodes CATSDYTSGSTNEQFF.

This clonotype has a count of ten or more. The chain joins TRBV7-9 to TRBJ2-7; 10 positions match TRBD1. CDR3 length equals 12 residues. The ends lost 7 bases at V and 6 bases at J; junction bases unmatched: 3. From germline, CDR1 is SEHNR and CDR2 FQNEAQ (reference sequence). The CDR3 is CASTGTGVEQYF. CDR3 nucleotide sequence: TGTGCCAGCACCGGGACAGGGGTCGAGCAGTACTTC.